This is a list of T cell receptor beta chains from one sample in a study of regulatory dendritic cells for organ transplantation. Data came from immunoSEQ multiplex PCR; TCRdb stores just in-frame clones and leaves some out. The profile shows some 10,000 clones, 65% to 85% of them singletons. Sequenced sample: memory CD8+ T cells from blood. The receptor source for this set is a human donor in good health. Each CDR3 is given with its conserved first and last residue. The D gene is left open where the match is weak. The size field is filled for only some rows; it gives once, few, many or a size class.

CDR3aa: CASSSRDGSYEQYF
CDR3nt: TGTGCCAGTAGTTCACGCGACGGATCCTACGAGCAGTACTTC
abundance: few
v_gene: TRBV19
j_gene: TRBJ2-7
d_gene: NA

CDR3aa: CASSQTGSSYEQYF
CDR3nt: TGCGCCAGCAGCCAGACAGGGAGCTCCTACGAGCAGTACTTC
abundance: NA
v_gene: TRBV4-3
j_gene: TRBJ2-7
d_gene: TRBD1

CDR3aa: CASRWTGWGWDYGYTF
CDR3nt: TGTGCCAGCAGATGGACAGGATGGGGTTGGGACTATGGCTACACCTTC
abundance: NA
v_gene: TRBV28
j_gene: TRBJ1-2
d_gene: TRBD1

CDR3aa: CASSLFIGDRDNEQFF
CDR3nt: TGTGCCAGCAGCTTATTTATTGGGGACCGCGACAATGAGCAGTTCTTC
abundance: NA
v_gene: TRBV7-2
j_gene: TRBJ2-1
d_gene: NA

CDR3aa: CASTTGNTEAFF
CDR3nt: TGTGCCAGCACGACGGGGAACACTGAAGCTTTCTTT
abundance: NA
v_gene: TRBV6-5
j_gene: TRBJ1-1
d_gene: NA

CDR3aa: CASSQDIGEGGSPLHF
CDR3nt: TGCGCCAGCAGCCAAGATATTGGGGAGGGTGGTTCACCCCTCCACTTT
abundance: NA
v_gene: TRBV4-3
j_gene: TRBJ1-6
d_gene: NA

CDR3aa: CASSQGVYEKLFF
CDR3nt: TGTGCCAGCAGCCAAGGGGTGTATGAAAAACTGTTTTTT
abundance: few
v_gene: TRBV4-2
j_gene: TRBJ1-4
d_gene: NA

CDR3aa: CASSSPGQANEKLFF
CDR3nt: TGTGCCAGTAGTTCTCCGGGACAGGCGAATGAAAAACTGTTTTTT
abundance: NA
v_gene: TRBV19
j_gene: TRBJ1-4
d_gene: TRBD1

CDR3aa: CASSPTGGNTGELFF
CDR3nt: TGTGCCAGCAGCCCCACTGGCGGGAACACCGGGGAGCTGTTTTTT
abundance: NA
v_gene: TRBV28
j_gene: TRBJ2-2
d_gene: NA

CDR3aa: CASSLGTGGNTEAFF
CDR3nt: TGTGCCAGCAGCTTGGGAACAGGGGGGAACACTGAAGCTTTCTTT
abundance: few
v_gene: TRBV5-4
j_gene: TRBJ1-1
d_gene: TRBD1

CDR3aa: CASSGYRDSSNQPQHF
CDR3nt: TGTGCCAGCAGTGGATACAGGGATAGTAGCAATCAGCCCCAGCATTTT
abundance: few
v_gene: TRBV28
j_gene: TRBJ1-5
d_gene: NA

CDR3aa: CASSRPSGTSLDTQYF
CDR3nt: TGTGCCAGCAGCAGACCCTCCGGGACTTCCTTAGATACGCAGTATTTT
abundance: few
v_gene: TRBV13
j_gene: TRBJ2-3
d_gene: NA

CDR3aa: CASSLDSIVWGPGNTIYF
CDR3nt: TGTGCCAGCAGTTTAGATTCAATTGTATGGGGGCCTGGAAACACCATATATTTT
abundance: once
v_gene: TRBV28
j_gene: TRBJ1-3
d_gene: NA

CDR3aa: CASIIAIDGGSYEQYF
CDR3nt: TGTGCCAGCATCATTGCAATAGACGGGGGCTCCTACGAGCAGTACTTC
abundance: NA
v_gene: TRBV28
j_gene: TRBJ2-7
d_gene: NA

CDR3aa: CASSQDSPYEQYF
CDR3nt: TGCGCCAGCAGCCAAGACTCCCCCTACGAGCAGTACTTC
abundance: NA
v_gene: TRBV4-3
j_gene: TRBJ2-7
d_gene: NA

CDR3aa: CASSQALPNTEAFF
CDR3nt: TGTGCCAGCAGTCAGGCACTCCCGAACACTGAAGCTTTCTTT
abundance: few
v_gene: TRBV6-1
j_gene: TRBJ1-1
d_gene: NA

CDR3aa: CSVAGTPSSYNEQFF
CDR3nt: TGCAGCGTCGCCGGGACTCCAAGCTCCTACAATGAGCAGTTCTTC
abundance: NA
v_gene: TRBV29-1
j_gene: TRBJ2-1
d_gene: NA

CDR3aa: CASSEGGSNYGYTF
CDR3nt: TGTGCCAGCAGTGAGGGGGGATCGAACTATGGCTACACCTTC
abundance: NA
v_gene: TRBV25-1
j_gene: TRBJ1-2
d_gene: NA

CDR3aa: CASGPRHNEQFF
CDR3nt: TGCGCCAGCGGCCCGCGACACAATGAGCAGTTCTTC
abundance: NA
v_gene: TRBV10-1
j_gene: TRBJ2-1
d_gene: NA

CDR3aa: CAGEQAGGNYNEQFF
CDR3nt: TGTGCCGGGGAACAAGCGGGAGGGAACTACAATGAGCAGTTCTTC
abundance: NA
v_gene: TRBV6-1
j_gene: TRBJ2-1
d_gene: TRBD2

CDR3aa: CASSPRTGSYGYTF
CDR3nt: TGTGCCAGCAGTCCCCGGACAGGATCCTATGGCTACACCTTC
abundance: few
v_gene: TRBV28
j_gene: TRBJ1-2
d_gene: TRBD1

CDR3aa: CASSVGLAGGPTDTQYF
CDR3nt: TGCGCCAGCAGCGTGGGACTAGCGGGGGGGCCGACAGATACGCAGTATTTT
abundance: NA
v_gene: TRBV4-3
j_gene: TRBJ2-3
d_gene: TRBD2

CDR3aa: CASTDGQGVRETQYF
CDR3nt: TGTGCCAGCACGGATGGACAGGGAGTGAGAGAGACCCAGTACTTC
abundance: NA
v_gene: TRBV7-9
j_gene: TRBJ2-5
d_gene: TRBD1

CDR3aa: CASSLGYVGQETQYF
CDR3nt: TGTGCCAGCAGCTTAGGATATGTAGGCCAAGAGACCCAGTACTTC
abundance: NA
v_gene: TRBV7-6
j_gene: TRBJ2-5
d_gene: NA

CDR3aa: CASSLKRTSTYNEQFF
CDR3nt: TGTGCCAGCAGCTTAAAGCGGACTAGCACCTACAATGAGCAGTTCTTC
abundance: NA
v_gene: TRBV7-9
j_gene: TRBJ2-1
d_gene: TRBD2

CDR3aa: CASSQGLAENTGELFF
CDR3nt: TGCGCCAGCAGCCAAGGACTAGCGGAGAACACCGGGGAGCTGTTTTTT
abundance: NA
v_gene: TRBV4-3
j_gene: TRBJ2-2
d_gene: TRBD2

CDR3aa: CASSKQLTSYEQYF
CDR3nt: TGTGCCAGTAGTAAGCAGCTCACCTCCTACGAGCAGTACTTC
abundance: NA
v_gene: TRBV19
j_gene: TRBJ2-7
d_gene: NA

CDR3aa: CASSEVAGGQETQYF
CDR3nt: TGTGCCAGCAGTGAAGTAGCGGGGGGGCAAGAGACCCAGTACTTC
abundance: NA
v_gene: TRBV6-4
j_gene: TRBJ2-5
d_gene: TRBD2

CDR3aa: CASSLDNYGYTF
CDR3nt: TGTGCCAGCAGCTTAGATAACTATGGCTACACCTTC
abundance: NA
v_gene: TRBV7-9
j_gene: TRBJ1-2
d_gene: NA

CDR3aa: CASSPSAGAAGTQETQYF
CDR3nt: TGTGCCAGCAGTCCCTCCGCTGGTGCAGCGGGAACCCAAGAGACCCAGTACTTC
abundance: medium-sized
v_gene: TRBV27
j_gene: TRBJ2-5
d_gene: TRBD2

CDR3aa: CASSLTGLDEQYF
CDR3nt: TGTGCCAGCAGCTTAACGGGGTTGGACGAGCAGTACTTC
abundance: few
v_gene: TRBV11-2
j_gene: TRBJ2-7
d_gene: NA

CDR3aa: CASSPEPTPFRDILTYEQYF
CDR3nt: TGTGCCAGCAGCCCGGAACCGACCCCTTTCCGGGACATTCTAACCTACGAGCAGTACTTC
abundance: once
v_gene: TRBV5-4
j_gene: TRBJ2-7
d_gene: NA

CDR3aa: CASSLEEGSTDTQYF
CDR3nt: TGTGCCAGCAGTTTAGAAGAGGGTAGCACAGATACGCAGTATTTT
abundance: few
v_gene: TRBV6-1
j_gene: TRBJ2-3
d_gene: NA

CDR3aa: CASSLARSSNGGELFF
CDR3nt: TGTGCCAGCAGCTTAGCTAGGAGTTCCAACGGCGGGGAGCTGTTTTTT
abundance: NA
v_gene: TRBV7-2
j_gene: TRBJ2-2
d_gene: NA

CDR3aa: CASSDSERDTQYF
CDR3nt: TGTGCCAGCAGTGACTCGGAGCGGGATACGCAGTATTTT
abundance: NA
v_gene: TRBV6-4
j_gene: TRBJ2-3
d_gene: NA

CDR3aa: CASSSTPGEYVYEQYF
CDR3nt: TGTGCCAGCAGCTCAACCCCAGGGGAGTACGTCTACGAGCAGTACTTC
abundance: NA
v_gene: TRBV7-9
j_gene: TRBJ2-7
d_gene: NA

CDR3aa: CASSVTVAGSQPQHF
CDR3nt: TGTGCCAGCAGTGTGACAGTTGCGGGATCTCAGCCCCAGCATTTT
abundance: NA
v_gene: TRBV27
j_gene: TRBJ1-5
d_gene: NA

CDR3aa: CAISERPQGDTDTQYF
CDR3nt: TGTGCCATCAGTGAGAGGCCCCAGGGGGACACAGATACGCAGTATTTT
abundance: NA
v_gene: TRBV10-3
j_gene: TRBJ2-3
d_gene: TRBD1

CDR3aa: CASSLARGMDGYTF
CDR3nt: TGTGCCAGCAGCTTAGCCAGGGGGATGGACGGCTACACCTTC
abundance: NA
v_gene: TRBV7-9
j_gene: TRBJ1-2
d_gene: TRBD1

CDR3aa: CASSGGHGDSPLHF
CDR3nt: TGTGCCAGCAGTGGGGGCCACGGGGATTCACCCCTCCACTTT
abundance: NA
v_gene: TRBV27
j_gene: TRBJ1-6
d_gene: NA

CDR3aa: CASTLWEQPNSPLHF
CDR3nt: TGTGCCAGCACCCTCTGGGAACAGCCAAATTCACCCCTCCACTTT
abundance: NA
v_gene: TRBV4-2
j_gene: TRBJ1-6
d_gene: NA

CDR3aa: CASLTSRYEQYF
CDR3nt: TGTGCCAGCCTAACTAGCAGATACGAGCAGTACTTC
abundance: NA
v_gene: TRBV2
j_gene: TRBJ2-7
d_gene: NA

CDR3aa: CASSYGTPNTEAFF
CDR3nt: TGTGCCAGTAGTTACGGGACCCCGAACACTGAAGCTTTCTTT
abundance: NA
v_gene: TRBV19
j_gene: TRBJ1-1
d_gene: NA